These T cell receptor beta chains were read from a single sample in a study of graft-versus-host responses after intestinal transplantation. TCRdb's table, derived via immunoSEQ multiplex PCR, lists solely in-frame clones and lacks some. The table has 50,000 to 75,000 clones, 90% to 95% seen once. No cognate antigen is known for these TCRs. The source was unstimulated CD8+ T cells sorted from spleen or lymph node cells, collected before transplant. These receptors were collected from a human donor who was the organ donor for an intestinal transplant. Each CDR3 is given with its conserved first and last residue. Fields, in order: CDR3 length, V gene, J gene, D gene, clone size, CDR3 DNA, CDR3 protein. The D gene is left open where the match is weak. Where a row states a size, it is once, few, many or the class of an expanded clone; other rows omit it.

len: 15; v_gene: TRBV7-2; j_gene: TRBJ2-7; d_gene: TRBD2; abundance: .; CDR3nt: TGTGCCAGCAGCTTAGAACTAGCGGGAAACTACGAGCAGTACTTC; CDR3aa: CASSLELAGNYEQYF
len: 14; v_gene: TRBV19; j_gene: TRBJ1-4; d_gene: .; abundance: .; CDR3nt: TGTGCCAGTAGTATCGCGGGGTCGGGTGAAAAACTGTTTTTT; CDR3aa: CASSIAGSGEKLFF
len: 13; v_gene: TRBV7-6; j_gene: TRBJ2-7; d_gene: TRBD1; abundance: .; CDR3nt: TGTGCCAGCAGCCACGGGACAGGCAACGAGCAGTACTTC; CDR3aa: CASSHGTGNEQYF
len: 11; v_gene: TRBV28; j_gene: TRBJ2-7; d_gene: .; abundance: .; CDR3nt: TGTGCCAGCAGCTACTCCTACGAGCAGTACTTC; CDR3aa: CASSYSYEQYF
len: 14; v_gene: TRBV27; j_gene: TRBJ2-7; d_gene: .; abundance: .; CDR3nt: TGTGCCAGCAGTTTATTTGGGGGCTACTACGAGCAGTACTTC; CDR3aa: CASSLFGGYYEQYF
len: 16; v_gene: TRBV11-2; j_gene: TRBJ2-7; d_gene: TRBD2; abundance: .; CDR3nt: TGTGCCAGCAGCTTAGGGGGAGGGGCTTTGGGCTACGAGCAGTACTTC; CDR3aa: CASSLGGGALGYEQYF
len: 13; v_gene: TRBV7-3; j_gene: TRBJ2-3; d_gene: .; abundance: .; CDR3nt: TGTGCCAGCAGCTTCATAGTAACAGATACGCAGTATTTT; CDR3aa: CASSFIVTDTQYF
len: 14; v_gene: TRBV7-3; j_gene: TRBJ2-1; d_gene: .; abundance: .; CDR3nt: TGTGCCAGCAGCCGGCTAGCTTCCTACAATGAGCAGTTCTTC; CDR3aa: CASSRLASYNEQFF
len: 16; v_gene: TRBV28; j_gene: TRBJ1-1; d_gene: TRBD1; abundance: .; CDR3nt: TGTGCCAGCAGCCCGTGGTCGACAGGGGCGAACACTGAAGCTTTCTTT; CDR3aa: CASSPWSTGANTEAFF
len: 14; v_gene: TRBV7-3; j_gene: TRBJ2-1; d_gene: TRBD2; abundance: once; CDR3nt: TGTGCCAGCAGCTTTACTAGCGGGAGCGATGAGCAGTTCTTC; CDR3aa: CASSFTSGSDEQFF
len: 13; v_gene: TRBV5-5; j_gene: TRBJ2-3; d_gene: .; abundance: .; CDR3nt: TGTGCCAGCAGTGTCGGTTTTCAAGATACGCAGTATTTT; CDR3aa: CASSVGFQDTQYF
len: 15; v_gene: TRBV5-4; j_gene: TRBJ2-7; d_gene: .; abundance: .; CDR3nt: TGTGCCAGCAGCTTGGCCCCGGGTCTCTCCTACGAGCAGTACTTC; CDR3aa: CASSLAPGLSYEQYF
len: 12; v_gene: TRBV28; j_gene: TRBJ1-5; d_gene: .; abundance: .; CDR3nt: TGTGCCAGTAGTCCCCCTTATCAGCCCCAGCATTTT; CDR3aa: CASSPPYQPQHF
len: 18; v_gene: TRBV9; j_gene: TRBJ2-3; d_gene: .; abundance: .; CDR3nt: TGTGCCAGCAGCGTGTCGGGTAACTTAGCGGAGAGCACAGATACGCAGTATTTT; CDR3aa: CASSVSGNLAESTDTQYF
len: 15; v_gene: TRBV28; j_gene: TRBJ2-7; d_gene: .; abundance: once; CDR3nt: TGTGCCAGCAGTTTATGGAGTAAGCCGTACTACGAGCAGTACTTC; CDR3aa: CASSLWSKPYYEQYF
len: 16; v_gene: TRBV2; j_gene: TRBJ2-7; d_gene: .; abundance: .; CDR3nt: TGTGCCAGCAGTGAAGTCCGGGGGTCCAGCTCCTACGAGCAGTACTTC; CDR3aa: CASSEVRGSSSYEQYF
len: 14; v_gene: TRBV28; j_gene: TRBJ2-7; d_gene: TRBD1; abundance: .; CDR3nt: TGTGCCAGCAGTTTTTCCGGGACAGGGGGAGAGCAGTACTTC; CDR3aa: CASSFSGTGGEQYF
len: 15; v_gene: TRBV4-3; j_gene: TRBJ1-2; d_gene: TRBD1; abundance: .; CDR3nt: TGCGCCAGCAGCCAAGATGGACAGGGGCTCTATGGCTACACCTTC; CDR3aa: CASSQDGQGLYGYTF
len: 15; v_gene: TRBV5-8; j_gene: TRBJ2-5; d_gene: .; abundance: .; CDR3nt: TGTGCCAGCAGCTCGGCTGGGACACCGCAAGAGACCCAGTACTTC; CDR3aa: CASSSAGTPQETQYF
len: 13; v_gene: TRBV6-1; j_gene: TRBJ2-2; d_gene: TRBD2; abundance: .; CDR3nt: TGTGCCAGCGGGACTAGCGAGGCCGGGGAGCTGTTTTTT; CDR3aa: CASGTSEAGELFF
len: 14; v_gene: TRBV5-1; j_gene: TRBJ2-7; d_gene: TRBD1; abundance: .; CDR3nt: TGCGCCAGCAGCTTGGACGGACAGGCGAAAGAGCAGTACTTC; CDR3aa: CASSLDGQAKEQYF
len: 15; v_gene: TRBV7-9; j_gene: TRBJ2-1; d_gene: TRBD1; abundance: .; CDR3nt: TGTGCCAGCAGCACCGGACAGGCTACCTACAATGAGCAGTTCTTC; CDR3aa: CASSTGQATYNEQFF
len: 13; v_gene: TRBV6-5; j_gene: TRBJ2-5; d_gene: .; abundance: .; CDR3nt: TGTGCCAGCAGTTACTCCACTCAAGAGACCCAGTACTTC; CDR3aa: CASSYSTQETQYF
len: 13; v_gene: TRBV27; j_gene: TRBJ2-1; d_gene: .; abundance: .; CDR3nt: TGTGCCAGCAGTTTGAAGAGTTACAATGAGCAGTTCTTC; CDR3aa: CASSLKSYNEQFF
len: 14; v_gene: TRBV11-2; j_gene: TRBJ1-1; d_gene: .; abundance: .; CDR3nt: TGTGCCAGCAGCTTAGTCATAGGGGGCACTGAAGCTTTCTTT; CDR3aa: CASSLVIGGTEAFF
len: 13; v_gene: TRBV27; j_gene: TRBJ1-5; d_gene: .; abundance: .; CDR3nt: TGTGCCAGCAGTTGGCAGTTAAATCAGCCCCAGCATTTT; CDR3aa: CASSWQLNQPQHF
len: 15; v_gene: TRBV19; j_gene: TRBJ2-1; d_gene: TRBD2; abundance: once; CDR3nt: TGTGCCAGTAGTATTTGGGCTAGCGGGAAGAATGAGCAGTTCTTC; CDR3aa: CASSIWASGKNEQFF
len: 16; v_gene: TRBV30; j_gene: TRBJ2-3; d_gene: .; abundance: .; CDR3nt: TGTGCCTGGAGTGTATGGCTTTTGGGCAGCACAGATACGCAGTATTTT; CDR3aa: CAWSVWLLGSTDTQYF
len: 10; v_gene: TRBV27; j_gene: TRBJ2-3; d_gene: .; abundance: .; CDR3nt: TGTGCCGAGTCGGGAGATACGCAGTATTTT; CDR3aa: CAESGDTQYF
len: 17; v_gene: TRBV4-1; j_gene: TRBJ2-1; d_gene: .; abundance: .; CDR3nt: TGCGCCAGCACTAGTTACTTGAGGCGCCAAGCCGGAGATGAGCAGTTCTTC; CDR3aa: CASTSYLRRQAGDEQFF
len: 12; v_gene: TRBV6-1; j_gene: TRBJ1-1; d_gene: .; abundance: .; CDR3nt: TGTGCCAGCAGGGCAGGGAATATTGAAGCTTTCTTT; CDR3aa: CASRAGNIEAFF
len: 14; v_gene: TRBV5-6; j_gene: TRBJ1-2; d_gene: .; abundance: .; CDR3nt: TGTGCCAGCAGCCCTCGGACAGTCTCTTATGGCTACACCTTC; CDR3aa: CASSPRTVSYGYTF
len: 15; v_gene: TRBV19; j_gene: TRBJ2-7; d_gene: TRBD1; abundance: .; CDR3nt: TGTGCCAGTAGTATAGCGACAGGGGGGGCCTACGAGCAGTACTTC; CDR3aa: CASSIATGGAYEQYF
len: 15; v_gene: TRBV6-5; j_gene: TRBJ2-1; d_gene: .; abundance: .; CDR3nt: TGTGCCAGCAGTTACTCCCAGGGAGGTAACAATGAGCAGTTCTTC; CDR3aa: CASSYSQGGNNEQFF
len: 16; v_gene: TRBV29-1; j_gene: TRBJ2-3; d_gene: TRBD2; abundance: .; CDR3nt: TGCAGCGTCCCCGGGACTAGCGGGAGGTCGACAGATACGCAGTATTTT; CDR3aa: CSVPGTSGRSTDTQYF
len: 17; v_gene: TRBV16; j_gene: TRBJ2-7; d_gene: TRBD1; abundance: .; CDR3nt: TGTGCCAGCAGCCAATCCCGGACAGGGGGCGACTCCTACGAGCAGTACTTC; CDR3aa: CASSQSRTGGDSYEQYF
len: 14; v_gene: TRBV9; j_gene: TRBJ2-2; d_gene: .; abundance: .; CDR3nt: TGTGCCAGCAGCTCTCCTTATTTGACCGGGGAGCTGTTTTTT; CDR3aa: CASSSPYLTGELFF
len: 23; v_gene: TRBV28; j_gene: TRBJ2-3; d_gene: TRBD2; abundance: .; CDR3nt: TGTGCCAGCAGGGATGCGAGTTGGTCCCCGACTAGCGGGAGTAGGTTATTCCCAGATACGCAGTATTTT; CDR3aa: CASRDASWSPTSGSRLFPDTQYF
len: 15; v_gene: TRBV7-9; j_gene: TRBJ1-2; d_gene: .; abundance: .; CDR3nt: TGTGCCAGCAGTATTTGGACAGCTCCTAACTATGGCTACACCTTC; CDR3aa: CASSIWTAPNYGYTF
len: 15; v_gene: TRBV15; j_gene: TRBJ2-7; d_gene: TRBD1; abundance: .; CDR3nt: TGTGCCACCAGCAGAGAACTCCCGGACAGGGCCGAGCAGTACTTC; CDR3aa: CATSRELPDRAEQYF
len: 14; v_gene: TRBV28; j_gene: TRBJ2-7; d_gene: .; abundance: .; CDR3nt: TGTGCCAGCAGTTTACCCGACAGCAGATACGAGCAGTACTTC; CDR3aa: CASSLPDSRYEQYF
len: 14; v_gene: TRBV28; j_gene: TRBJ2-5; d_gene: TRBD2; abundance: once; CDR3nt: TGTGCCAGCAGCCAACGCGGGGGTGAAGAGACCCAGTACTTC; CDR3aa: CASSQRGGEETQYF
len: 16; v_gene: TRBV5-4; j_gene: TRBJ2-2; d_gene: TRBD2; abundance: once; CDR3nt: TGTGCCAGCAGCTTGGCGGCTAGCGGGAGGGGCGGGGAGCTGTTTTTT; CDR3aa: CASSLAASGRGGELFF
len: 17; v_gene: TRBV13; j_gene: TRBJ1-3; d_gene: TRBD1; abundance: .; CDR3nt: TGTGCCAGCCAGGAAGGGACAGGAACCTTCTCTGGAAACACCATATATTTT; CDR3aa: CASQEGTGTFSGNTIYF
len: 14; v_gene: TRBV30; j_gene: TRBJ2-7; d_gene: .; abundance: .; CDR3nt: TGTGCCTGGGAGAATTTATCCCATTCCTACGAGCAGTACTTC; CDR3aa: CAWENLSHSYEQYF